The 22 T cell receptor beta chains presented below share a single source sample, sequenced in a study of cytomegalovirus exposure and HLA in healthy donors. Primers: 60 Vbeta forward and 13 Jbeta reverse. Using immunoSEQ multiplex PCR, the repertoire was profiled, and TCRdb retains in-frame clones only, with some absent. Among about 200,000 clones listed, about 83% were seen once. Specimen: PBMCs. All receptors come from a girl under 18 in good health and CMV-seronegative.

This clone was seen just once. This chain connects TRBV7-9 to TRBJ2-1; D gene uncertain. This CDR3 comprises 15 residues. Germline V lookup: CDR1 SEHNR, CDR2 FQNEAQ (reference sequence). V was trimmed by 5 bases and J by 0 bases, leaving 11 bases between them. CDR3 sequence reads: CASSGAALSYNEQFF. The CDR3, as DNA: TGTGCCAGCAGCGGTGCGGCCCTCTCCTACAATGAGCAGTTCTTC.

The rearrangement uses TRBV5-1 and TRBJ2-1; no clear D gene. The germline V gene has CDR1 SGHRS and CDR2 YFSETQ. The CDR3 is 13 amino acids. Trimming cost V 2 bases and J 5 bases, with 8 bases left between them. The CDR3, as DNA: TGCGCCAGCAGCTTCATTAGAGACAATGAGCAGTTCTTC. Protein product: CASSFIRDNEQFF.

This clone was detected only once. The genes are TRBV7-2 and TRBJ2-5, with D possibly matching TRBD2 (6 bases). V was shortened by 2 bases and J by 10 bases, with 11 bases between the two germline ends. From germline, CDR1 is SGHTA and CDR2 FQGNSA. The CDR3 is made up of 12 amino acids. The CDR3 loop reads CASSLSGRVQYF. The CDR3 bases are TGTGCCAGCAGCTTAAGCGGGCGGGTCCAGTACTTC.

The gene calls are TRBV6-5 and TRBJ1-1; D gene uncertain. Germline lookup yields CDR1 MNHEY and CDR2 SVGAGI. This CDR3 has 14 residues. The ends were cut back, 6 bases at V and 4 bases at J, with 15 bases in the middle. The CDR3: CASREGEFPTEAFF. CDR3 coding DNA: TGTGCCAGCAGGGAGGGCGAGTTTCCCACTGAAGCTTTCTTT.

The CDR3, as DNA: TGTGCCAGTAGAGCCTGGGCGGGGGACAGCACAGATACGCAGTATTTT. Translated: CASRAWAGDSTDTQYF. This sequence joins TRBV19 and TRBJ2-3; 7 bases line up with TRBD2. Germline loops: CDR1 LNHDA, CDR2 SQIVND (reference sequence). The CDR3 contains 16 residues. J gave up 0 bases and V 6 bases, and 9 bases lay outside the gene matches. The whole variable domain, filled in from reference TRBV19 and TRBJ2-3, reads DGGITQSPKYLFRKEGQNVTLSCEQNLNHDAMYWYRQDPGQGLRLIYYSQIVNDFQKGDIAEGYSVSREKKESFPLTVTSAQKNPTAFYLCASRAWAGDSTDTQYFGPGTRLTVL.

This clone came up once. J is TRBJ2-5 and V is TRBV4-2, with 9 bases lining up with TRBD2. The CDR3 is made up of 16 amino acids. After removal of 3 bases from V and 4 bases from J, the junction contained 9 bases not matched to a gene. Per the germline V gene, CDR1 is LGHNA and CDR2 is YNFKEQ. This CDR3 reads CASSQVSAGGTETQYF. CDR3 DNA sequence: TGTGCCAGCAGCCAGGTCTCAGCGGGGGGAACAGAGACCCAGTACTTC.

With regard to this clone: Other DNA sequences of this sample code for an identical CDR3. The chain uses TRBV6-1 and TRBJ2-7, with TRBD2 matching over 11 bases. This CDR3 spans 16 amino acids. The J segment lost 4 bases and the V segment lost 4 bases, leaving 9 bases of the junction unmatched. Germline loops: CDR1 MNHNS, CDR2 SASEGT. This CDR3 reads CASSGFRLAGSYEQYF. The DNA of the CDR3 is TGTGCCAGCAGTGGGTTCCGACTAGCGGGGTCTTACGAGCAGTACTTC.

CDR3 nucleotides: TGTGCCTGGAGTGTGGGAGGCTTATCTGGAAACACCATATATTTT. The encoded protein is CAWSVGGLSGNTIYF. The chain is built from TRBV30 and TRBJ1-3; D is ambiguous. Trimming removed 0 bases from V and 1 base from J, with 10 bases in between. The CDR3 runs to 15 residues. The V gene's germline CDR1 is GTSNPN and CDR2 SVGIG (reference sequence).

The V gene is TRBV28, the J gene TRBJ2-7, with D perhaps TRBD1 (5 bases). Germline loops: CDR1 MDHEN, CDR2 SYDVKM. This CDR3 region has 12 residues. V lost 6 bases and J 4 bases, leaving 10 bases between the germline ends. The CDR3 nucleotides are TGTGCCAGCAGGCAGGGTGCGTACGAGCAGTACTTC. This translates into CASRQGAYEQYF.

This clone was found a few times. The chain links TRBV5-1 to TRBJ1-1, with TRBD1 matching over 7 bases. Germline assignment: CDR1 SGHRS and CDR2 YFSETQ. V lost 4 bases, J lost 0 bases, and 6 bases stayed unmatched. The CDR3 covers 15 residues. The CDR3 loop is CASSRDSAMNTEAFF. CDR3 DNA: TGCGCCAGCAGCCGGGACAGCGCCATGAACACTGAAGCTTTCTTT.

The genes are TRBV15 and TRBJ2-1; D may be TRBD2 (5 bases). From germline, CDR1 is LNHNV and CDR2 YYDKDF (reference sequence). The CDR3 runs 16 residues. Deletions cut 0 bases from V and 5 bases from J, with 14 bases between. CDR3 region: CATSREFLAANNEQFF. Here the CDR3 DNA reads TGTGCCACCAGCAGAGAGTTTCTAGCAGCGAACAATGAGCAGTTCTTC.

The chain is built from TRBV6-1 and TRBJ1-2, with a tentative D call TRBD1 (6 bases). Trimming shortened V by 6 bases and J by 8 bases, and 10 bases separated the two germline ends. CDR3 length: 11 residues. The germline V gene has CDR1 MNHNS and CDR2 SASEGT. The CDR3 region is CASRAGAGYTF. CDR3 nucleotide sequence: TGTGCCAGCAGGGCAGGGGCGGGCTACACCTTC.

This clone was found once. The chain has TRBV11-3 and TRBJ2-3; D is undetermined. Trimming left V 4 bases short and J 1 base short, with 12 bases between. The CDR3 is made up of 15 amino acids. Per germline, CDR1 SGHNT and CDR2 YENEEA. For the CDR3, the DNA is TGTGCCAGCAGCTCCTACCCGCAGGGCACAGATACGCAGTATTTT. As protein: CASSSYPQGTDTQYF.

The chain combines TRBV6-1 with TRBJ1-5, with D unresolved. CDR1 and CDR2 (germline): MNHNS, SASEGT. The V end was cut by 2 bases, the J end by 2 bases, with 4 bases between. The CDR3 length is 13 residues. In DNA form, the CDR3 reads TGTGCCAGCAGTGAATTCGGCAATCAGCCCCAGCATTTT. Protein sequence: CASSEFGNQPQHF.

This clone was seen a single time. The rearrangement links TRBV6-5 to TRBJ1-6, with 8 nucleotides matching TRBD1. There are 15 residues in the CDR3. The germline V gene has CDR1 MNHEY and CDR2 SVGAGI. V shed 5 bases and J 9 bases; nucleotides not matched to a gene: 9. CDR3 region: CASSLRAGGISPLHF. As DNA, the CDR3 is TGTGCCAGCAGTCTAAGGGCAGGGGGCATTTCACCCCTCCACTTT.

The V gene is TRBV28, the J gene TRBJ1-2; D remains unclear. V lost 8 bases, J lost 6 bases, and 16 bases lay in between. This CDR3 contains 13 residues. Germline CDR1 reads MDHEN; CDR2 reads SYDVKM. CDR3 amino acids: CASLPSLRNGYTF. The CDR3 DNA follows: TGTGCCAGCCTTCCTTCTCTCAGGAATGGCTACACCTTC.

The chain uses TRBV6-5 and TRBJ1-4, with D unclear. The V and J ends lost 5 bases and 6 bases respectively, with 13 bases between them. The germline gives CDR1 MNHEY, CDR2 SVGAGI. The CDR3 consists of 14 residues. The CDR3 loop is CASSTQEGDEKLFF. DNA of the CDR3: TGTGCCAGCAGTACTCAGGAGGGAGATGAAAAACTGTTTTTT.

This chain links TRBV7-2 with TRBJ2-7; 9 positions agree with TRBD1. There are 14 residues in the CDR3. Trimming removed 1 base from V and 4 bases from J; junction bases left unmatched: 2. Looked up from germline, CDR1 is SGHTA and CDR2 is FQGNSA. Here the CDR3 reads CASSLGGQGYEQYF. Written as DNA, the CDR3 is TGTGCCAGCAGCTTAGGGGGACAGGGATACGAGCAGTACTTC.

The chain has TRBV5-1 and TRBJ2-2; 13 nucleotides match TRBD2. CDR1 and CDR2 from the germline V gene are SGHRS and YFSETQ. This CDR3 contains 16 residues. J was trimmed by 6 bases and V by 5 bases; bases with no gene match: 7. The CDR3 nucleotides are TGCGCCAGCAGAACCACTGGGACTAGCGGGGCCGGGGAGCTGTTTTTT. It is translated as CASRTTGTSGAGELFF.

The rearrangement uses TRBV27 and TRBJ2-2; tentatively, D is TRBD1 (6 bases). The germline V and J ends were trimmed by 7 bases and 0 bases, with 21 bases remaining between them. Germline V gene lookup returns CDR1 MNHEY and CDR2 SMNVEV (reference sequence). The length of the CDR3 is 18 residues. The CDR3 reads CASKGGIRGASNTGELFF. CDR3 nucleotides: TGTGCCAGCAAAGGGGGTATTAGAGGGGCCTCGAACACCGGGGAGCTGTTTTTT.

This chain joins TRBV7-9 and TRBJ1-1, with a tentative D call TRBD1 (6 bases). The germline V gene encodes CDR1 SEHNR and CDR2 FQNEAQ (reference sequence). The CDR3 is 17 residues long. V was cut by 5 bases and J by 11 bases, with 30 bases left in between. The CDR3 here is CASSNPPLRQAGARAFF. Here the CDR3 DNA reads TGTGCCAGCAGCAACCCTCCTCTCCGACAGGCCGGAGCAAGGGCTTTCTTT.

The chain couples TRBV7-3 to TRBJ2-5; possible D gene TRBD1, 5 bases. CDR1 is SGHTA, CDR2 FQGTGA, per germline. This CDR3 comprises 15 residues. The V end was cut by 5 bases, the J end by 7 bases, with 20 bases between. The DNA of the CDR3 is TGTGCCAGCAGCCCTGGGGCCCCTCCGCCCCGGACCCAGTACTTC. Translating gives CASSPGAPPPRTQYF.